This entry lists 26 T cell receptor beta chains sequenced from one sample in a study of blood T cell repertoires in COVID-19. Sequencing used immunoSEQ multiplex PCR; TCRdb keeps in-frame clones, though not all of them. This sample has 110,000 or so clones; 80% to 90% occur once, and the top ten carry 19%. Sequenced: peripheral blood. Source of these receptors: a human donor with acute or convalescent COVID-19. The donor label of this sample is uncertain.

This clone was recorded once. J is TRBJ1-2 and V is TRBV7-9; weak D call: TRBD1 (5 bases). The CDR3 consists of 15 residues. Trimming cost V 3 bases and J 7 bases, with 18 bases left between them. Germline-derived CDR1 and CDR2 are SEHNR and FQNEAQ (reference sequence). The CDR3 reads CASSLAGPDGGGYTF. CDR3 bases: TGTGCCAGCAGCTTGGCCGGGCCTGACGGGGGTGGCTACACCTTC.

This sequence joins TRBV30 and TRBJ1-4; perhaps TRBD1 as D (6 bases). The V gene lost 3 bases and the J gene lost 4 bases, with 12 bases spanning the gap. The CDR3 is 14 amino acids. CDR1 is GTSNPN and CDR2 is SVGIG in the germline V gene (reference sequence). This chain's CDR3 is CAWRKTGVNEKLFF. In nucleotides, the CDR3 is TGTGCCTGGAGAAAGACAGGAGTTAATGAAAAACTGTTTTTT. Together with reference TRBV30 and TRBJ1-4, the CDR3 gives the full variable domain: SQTIHQWPATLVQPVGSPLSLECTVEGTSNPNLYWYRQAAGRGLQLLFYSVGIGQISSEVPQNLSASRPQDRQFILSSKKLLLSDSGFYLCAWRKTGVNEKLFFGSGTQLSVL.

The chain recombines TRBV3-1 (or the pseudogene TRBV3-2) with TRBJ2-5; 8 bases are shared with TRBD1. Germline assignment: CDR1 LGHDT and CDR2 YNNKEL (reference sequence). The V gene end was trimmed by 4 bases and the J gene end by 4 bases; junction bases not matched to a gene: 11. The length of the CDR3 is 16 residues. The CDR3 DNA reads TGTGCCAGCAGCCCCCAGGGGGCCAGAAACCTAGAGACCCAGTACTTC. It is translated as CASSPQGARNLETQYF.

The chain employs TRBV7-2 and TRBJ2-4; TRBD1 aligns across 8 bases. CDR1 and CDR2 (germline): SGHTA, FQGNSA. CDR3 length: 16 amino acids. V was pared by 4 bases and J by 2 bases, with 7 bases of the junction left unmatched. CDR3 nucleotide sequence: TGTGCCAGCAGCTCCGGACAGGGCCGAACCAAAAACATTCAGTACTTC. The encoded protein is CASSSGQGRTKNIQYF.

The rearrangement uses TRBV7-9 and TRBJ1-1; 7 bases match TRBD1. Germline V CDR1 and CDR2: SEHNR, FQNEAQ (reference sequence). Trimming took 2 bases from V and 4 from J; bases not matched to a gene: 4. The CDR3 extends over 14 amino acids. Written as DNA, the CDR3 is TGTGCCAGCAGCTTAAGACAGGGACTCACTGAAGCTTTCTTT. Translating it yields CASSLRQGLTEAFF. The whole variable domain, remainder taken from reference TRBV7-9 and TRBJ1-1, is DTGVSQNPRHKITKRGQNVTFRCDPISEHNRLYWYRQTLGQGPEFLTYFQNEAQLEKSRLLSDRFSAERPKGSFSTLEIQRTEQGDSAMYLCASSLRQGLTEAFFGQGTRLTVV.

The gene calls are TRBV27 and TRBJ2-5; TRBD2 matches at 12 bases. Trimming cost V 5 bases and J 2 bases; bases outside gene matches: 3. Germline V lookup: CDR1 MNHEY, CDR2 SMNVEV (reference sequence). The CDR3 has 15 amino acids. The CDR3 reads CASSALAGGQETQYF. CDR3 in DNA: TGTGCCAGCAGTGCACTAGCGGGGGGACAAGAGACCCAGTACTTC.

The CDR3 loop is CASSLQGAGGNTEAFF. CDR3 bases: TGTGCCAGCAGTTTGCAGGGGGCTGGGGGAAACACTGAAGCTTTCTTT. The chain carries TRBV6-5 and TRBJ1-1; TRBD1 aligns across 8 bases. J lost 2 bases, V lost 4 bases, and 9 bases had no gene match. CDR1 is MNHEY and CDR2 is SVGAGI in the germline V gene. The CDR3 contains 16 residues.

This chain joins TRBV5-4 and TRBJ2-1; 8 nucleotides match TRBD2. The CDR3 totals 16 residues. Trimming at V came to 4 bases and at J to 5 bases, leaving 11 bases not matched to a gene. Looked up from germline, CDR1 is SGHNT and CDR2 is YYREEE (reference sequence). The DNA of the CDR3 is TGTGCCAGCAGCAAACCGGACGGGAGGGAGAACAATGAGCAGTTCTTC. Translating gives CASSKPDGRENNEQFF.

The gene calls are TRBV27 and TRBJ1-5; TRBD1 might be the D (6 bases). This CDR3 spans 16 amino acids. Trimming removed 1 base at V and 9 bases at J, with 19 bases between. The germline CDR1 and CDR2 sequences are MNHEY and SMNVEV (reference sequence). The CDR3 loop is CASSLFAGAIQGPQHF. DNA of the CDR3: TGTGCCAGCAGTTTATTCGCAGGGGCCATCCAGGGGCCCCAGCATTTT.

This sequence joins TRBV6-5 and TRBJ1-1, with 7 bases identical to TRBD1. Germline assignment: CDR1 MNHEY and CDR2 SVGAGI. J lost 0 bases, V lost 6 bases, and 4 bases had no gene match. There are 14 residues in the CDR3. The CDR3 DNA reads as TGTGCCAGCAGCTACGGACAGGTGAACACTGAAGCTTTCTTT. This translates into CASSYGQVNTEAFF.

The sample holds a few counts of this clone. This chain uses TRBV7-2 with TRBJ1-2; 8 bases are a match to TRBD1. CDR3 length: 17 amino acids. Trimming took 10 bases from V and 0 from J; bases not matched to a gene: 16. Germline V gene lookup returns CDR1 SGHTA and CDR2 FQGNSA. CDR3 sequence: CANLVVDGDRSNYGYTF. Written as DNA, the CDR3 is TGTGCCAATTTAGTTGTGGATGGGGACAGGTCTAACTATGGCTACACCTTC.

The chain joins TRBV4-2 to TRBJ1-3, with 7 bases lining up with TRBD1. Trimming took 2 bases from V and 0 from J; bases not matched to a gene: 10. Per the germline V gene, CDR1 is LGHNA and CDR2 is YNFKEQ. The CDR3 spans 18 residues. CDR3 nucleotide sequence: TGTGCCAGCAGCCAATTTGGACAGGCCGCCTACTCTGGAAACACCATATATTTT. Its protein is CASSQFGQAAYSGNTIYF.

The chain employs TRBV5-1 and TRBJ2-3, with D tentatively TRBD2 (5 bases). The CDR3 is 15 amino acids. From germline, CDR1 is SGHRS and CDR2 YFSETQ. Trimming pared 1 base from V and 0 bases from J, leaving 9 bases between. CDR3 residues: CASSLIAGSTDTQYF. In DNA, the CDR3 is TGCGCCAGCAGCTTGATCGCGGGCAGCACAGATACGCAGTATTTT.

CDR3 coding DNA: TGCGCCAGCAGCGGAACAGGGGGCACTGAAGCTTTCTTT. It yields the protein CASSGTGGTEAFF. V and J are TRBV5-1 and TRBJ1-1, with 8 bases matching TRBD1. Germline V lookup: CDR1 SGHRS, CDR2 YFSETQ. The CDR3 sequence is 13 residues long. The trim removed 4 bases at V and 4 bases at J, leaving 3 bases unmatched. The variable domain in full, with the rest retrieved from reference TRBV5-1 and TRBJ1-1, is KAGVTQTPRYLIKTRGQQVTLSCSPISGHRSVSWYQQTPGQGLQFLFEYFSETQRNKGNFPGRFSGRQFSNSRSEMNVSTLELGDSALYLCASSGTGGTEAFFGQGTRLTVV.

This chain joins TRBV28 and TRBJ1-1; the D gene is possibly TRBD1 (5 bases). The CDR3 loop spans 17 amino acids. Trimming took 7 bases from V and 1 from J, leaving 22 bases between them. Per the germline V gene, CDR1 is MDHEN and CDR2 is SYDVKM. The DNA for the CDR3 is TGTGCCAGCACTGATCCGGGCCGCTTCGGGGGGAACACTGAAGCTTTCTTT. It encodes CASTDPGRFGGNTEAFF.

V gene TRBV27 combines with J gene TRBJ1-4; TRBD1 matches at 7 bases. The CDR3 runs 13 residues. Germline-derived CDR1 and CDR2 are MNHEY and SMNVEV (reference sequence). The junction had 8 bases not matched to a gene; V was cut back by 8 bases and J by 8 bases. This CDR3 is CASSRQGGEKLFF. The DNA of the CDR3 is TGTGCCAGCTCCCGACAGGGCGGGGAAAAACTGTTTTTT.

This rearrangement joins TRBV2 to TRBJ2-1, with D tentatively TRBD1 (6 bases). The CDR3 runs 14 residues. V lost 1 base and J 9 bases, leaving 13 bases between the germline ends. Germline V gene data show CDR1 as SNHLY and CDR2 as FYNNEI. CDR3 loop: CASSEVNPRGEQFF. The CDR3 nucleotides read TGTGCCAGCAGTGAAGTCAACCCCAGGGGTGAGCAGTTCTTC.

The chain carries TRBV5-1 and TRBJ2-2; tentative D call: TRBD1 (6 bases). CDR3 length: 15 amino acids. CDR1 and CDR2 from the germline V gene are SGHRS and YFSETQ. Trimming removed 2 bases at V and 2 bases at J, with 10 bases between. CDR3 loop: CASSFGTPNTGELFF. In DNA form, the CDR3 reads TGCGCCAGCAGCTTCGGGACACCCAACACCGGGGAGCTGTTTTTT. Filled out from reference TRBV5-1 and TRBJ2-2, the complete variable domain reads KAGVTQTPRYLIKTRGQQVTLSCSPISGHRSVSWYQQTPGQGLQFLFEYFSETQRNKGNFPGRFSGRQFSNSRSEMNVSTLELGDSALYLCASSFGTPNTGELFFGEGSRLTVL.

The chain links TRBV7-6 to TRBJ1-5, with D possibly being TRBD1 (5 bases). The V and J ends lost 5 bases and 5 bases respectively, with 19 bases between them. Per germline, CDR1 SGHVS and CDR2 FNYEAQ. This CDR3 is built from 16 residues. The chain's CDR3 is CASSLGAGGGYQPQHF. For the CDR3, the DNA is TGTGCCAGCAGCCTTGGGGCCGGGGGAGGATATCAGCCCCAGCATTTT.

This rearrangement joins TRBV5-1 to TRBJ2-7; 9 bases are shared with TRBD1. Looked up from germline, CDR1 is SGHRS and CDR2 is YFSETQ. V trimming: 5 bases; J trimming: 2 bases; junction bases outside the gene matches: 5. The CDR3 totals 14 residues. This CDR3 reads CASRTGGGPYEQYF. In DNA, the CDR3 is TGCGCCAGCAGAACAGGGGGCGGACCCTACGAGCAGTACTTC.

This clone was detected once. The CDR3 is CASSRSLTPNYGYTF. The CDR3 bases are TGCGCCAGCAGCCGCTCACTCACCCCCAACTATGGCTACACCTTC. The chain employs TRBV4-3 and TRBJ1-2; D unresolved. The V gene lost 4 bases and the J gene lost 2 bases, with 14 bases spanning the gap. This CDR3 region has 15 residues. Germline CDR1 reads LGHNA; CDR2 reads YSLEER.

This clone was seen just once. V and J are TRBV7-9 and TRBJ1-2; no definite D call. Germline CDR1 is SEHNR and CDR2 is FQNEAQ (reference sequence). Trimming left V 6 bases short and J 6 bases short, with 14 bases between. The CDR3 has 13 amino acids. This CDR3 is CASRPDLAHGYTF. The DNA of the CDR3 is TGTGCCAGCAGACCGGACCTAGCACATGGCTACACCTTC. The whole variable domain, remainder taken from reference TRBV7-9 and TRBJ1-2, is DTGVSQNPRHKITKRGQNVTFRCDPISEHNRLYWYRQTLGQGPEFLTYFQNEAQLEKSRLLSDRFSAERPKGSFSTLEIQRTEQGDSAMYLCASRPDLAHGYTFGSGTRLTVV.

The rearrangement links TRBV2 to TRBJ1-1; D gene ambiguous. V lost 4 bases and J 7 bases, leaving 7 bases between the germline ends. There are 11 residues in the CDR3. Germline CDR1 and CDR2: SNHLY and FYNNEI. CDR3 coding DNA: TGTGCCAGCAGTGTCATCAGTGAAGCTTTCTTT. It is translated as CASSVISEAFF.

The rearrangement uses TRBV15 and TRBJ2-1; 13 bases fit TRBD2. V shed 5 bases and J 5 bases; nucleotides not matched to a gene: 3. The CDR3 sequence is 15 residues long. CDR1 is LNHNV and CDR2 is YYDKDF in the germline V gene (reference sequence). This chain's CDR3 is CATSGTSGGDNEQFF. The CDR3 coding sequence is TGTGCCACCAGCGGTACTAGCGGGGGGGACAATGAGCAGTTCTTC.

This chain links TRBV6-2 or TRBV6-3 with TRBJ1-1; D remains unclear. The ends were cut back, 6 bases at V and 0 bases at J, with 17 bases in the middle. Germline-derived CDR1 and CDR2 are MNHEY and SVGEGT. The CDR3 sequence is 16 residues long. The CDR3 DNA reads TGTGCCAGCAGCGACCTGTACAGTTCCATGAACACTGAAGCTTTCTTT. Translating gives CASSDLYSSMNTEAFF.

The CDR3 region is CASSSQVYGYTF. CDR3 nucleotides: TGTGCCAGCAGTTCCCAGGTCTATGGCTACACCTTC. This rearrangement joins TRBV28 to TRBJ1-2; D ambiguous. V was pared by 4 bases and J by 4 bases, with 7 bases between. The CDR3 spans 12 residues. The germline CDR1 and CDR2 sequences are MDHEN and SYDVKM.